This T cell receptor beta chain was captured in a study of blood T cell repertoires in COVID-19. Study at large: The cDNA or gDNA used as material had been derived from T cells, B-cell-depleted T cells, or PBMCs.

Trimming pared 3 bases from V and 0 bases from J, leaving 10 bases between. CDR3 size: 15 residues. Germline CDR1 and CDR2: LNHDA and SQIVND (reference sequence). Profiling relied on immunoSEQ multiplex PCR, and the TCRdb table lists in-frame clones only, not all of them. The sample has roughly 220,000 clones, 80% seen once. The receptor comes from a woman in her 70s with acute or convalescent COVID-19. The sequencing input was peripheral blood. The genes are TRBV19 and TRBJ2-3; D is undetermined. CDR3 coding DNA: TGTGCCAGTAGTATGCGTCGCCTTAGCACAGATACGCAGTATTTT. This gives the protein CASSMRRLSTDTQYF.